Shown below are 21 T cell receptor beta chains from a single sample sequenced in a study of blood T cell repertoires in COVID-19. Sequenced by immunoSEQ multiplex PCR; TCRdb stores in-frame clones only, minus some. This sample has roughly 260,000 clones; 82% occur once, and the top ten carry under 3.5%. Input material: peripheral blood. The receptor set was obtained from a woman aged 18-30 years with acute or convalescent COVID-19.

This chain links TRBV28 with TRBJ1-5, with D unresolved. Germline V gene sequence: CDR1 MDHEN, CDR2 SYDVKM. The CDR3 is 14 amino acids. The ends were cut back, 3 bases at V and 6 bases at J, with 12 bases in the middle. The CDR3 protein is CASSFGGIGQPQHF. The CDR3 bases are TGTGCCAGCAGTTTTGGAGGGATCGGTCAGCCCCAGCATTTT.

The rearrangement uses TRBV6-2 or TRBV6-3 and TRBJ2-1; 7 bases are a match to TRBD1. Losses at the gene ends were 5 bases for V and 3 bases for J; bases not matched to a gene: 16. CDR3 length: 18 amino acids. Germline CDR1 MNHEY, CDR2 SVGEGT. The CDR3: CASSVDLGQRLRYNEQFF. CDR3 in DNA: TGTGCCAGCAGTGTGGACCTGGGACAGCGACTACGCTACAATGAGCAGTTCTTC.

For the CDR3, the DNA is TGTGCTAGTGGTTTGGTTCCTAACAGTATCCACGAGCAGTACTTC. It specifies CASGLVPNSIHEQYF. The chain has TRBV12-5 and TRBJ2-7; D is ambiguous. The CDR3 loop spans 15 amino acids. V was shortened by 0 bases and J by 5 bases, with 14 bases between the two germline ends. Germline-derived CDR1 and CDR2 are LGHNT and FRNRAP.

V usage is TRBV5-1 and J usage is TRBJ1-4, with D uncertain. Looked up from germline, CDR1 is SGHRS and CDR2 is YFSETQ. Trimming took 0 bases from V and 7 from J, leaving 7 bases between them. The CDR3 consists of 13 residues. CDR3 DNA sequence: TGCGCCAGCAGCTTGGTCCCCCGTGAAAAACTGTTTTTT. Translation gives CASSLVPREKLFF.

This chain links TRBV27 with TRBJ1-2; TRBD1 matches at 10 bases. Germline lookup yields CDR1 MNHEY and CDR2 SMNVEV (reference sequence). The CDR3 runs to 17 residues. J was trimmed by 2 bases and V by 2 bases; bases with no gene match: 8. CDR3 sequence: CASSLVGRTGGNYGYTF. As DNA, the CDR3 is TGTGCCAGCAGTTTAGTTGGTCGGACAGGGGGAAACTATGGCTACACCTTC.

The CDR3 DNA reads as TGTGCCAGCAGCTGGGGACTAGCGGGAGACGGTGGCCCCACAGATACGCAGTATTTT. Translating it yields CASSWGLAGDGGPTDTQYF. V gene TRBV7-6 combines with J gene TRBJ2-3, with 14 bases identical to TRBD2. Germline loops: CDR1 SGHVS, CDR2 FNYEAQ. Trimming took 4 bases from V and 2 from J; bases not matched to a gene: 11. This CDR3 region has 19 residues.

The V call is TRBV10-1, the J call TRBJ2-2; D is perhaps TRBD2 (5 bases). The V end was cut by 8 bases, the J end by 6 bases, with 10 bases between. CDR1 and CDR2 (germline): WNHNN, SYGVQD (reference sequence). The CDR3 totals 12 residues. In DNA form, the CDR3 reads TGCGCCAGCGGAGGAGTGGCCGGGGAGCTGTTTTTT. As protein: CASGGVAGELFF.

This clone was detected only a few times. The V gene is TRBV7-8, the J gene TRBJ1-5, with TRBD1 matching over 9 bases. V gave up 1 base and J gave up 2 bases; unmatched junction bases: 9. CDR1 is SGHVS and CDR2 is FQNEAQ in the germline V gene. This CDR3 is 18 amino acids long. The CDR3 region has the DNA TGTGCCAGCAGCTTAGAGGCGGGACAGGGAAACCGCAATCAGCCCCAGCATTTT. Its protein is CASSLEAGQGNRNQPQHF.

The V and J genes are TRBV28 and TRBJ2-5; 9 nucleotides line up with TRBD1. V gave up 6 bases and J gave up 3 bases; unmatched junction bases: 11. CDR3 length: 16 amino acids. CDR1 and CDR2 (germline): MDHEN, SYDVKM. The CDR3 reads CASRRSPGTGKETQYF. Here the CDR3 DNA reads TGTGCCAGCAGACGCTCCCCCGGGACAGGGAAAGAGACCCAGTACTTC.

DNA for the CDR3: TGTGCCAGTAGCCAGGGGTGGAGCACTGAAGCTTTCTTT. It is translated as CASSQGWSTEAFF. The genes are TRBV19 and TRBJ1-1; maybe TRBD1 (6 bases). The CDR3 spans 13 residues. Germline V gene sequence: CDR1 LNHDA, CDR2 SQIVND (reference sequence). Trimming removed 6 bases from V and 4 bases from J, with 12 bases in between.

The chain combines TRBV7-2 with TRBJ2-1, with D possibly matching TRBD2 (7 bases). This CDR3 has 15 amino acids. From germline, CDR1 is SGHTA and CDR2 FQGNSA. V was cut by 6 bases and J by 10 bases, with 22 bases left in between. CDR3 amino acids: CASSVSSGGGAEQFF. The CDR3 nucleotides read TGTGCCAGCAGTGTTTCTAGCGGAGGGGGGGCGGAGCAGTTCTTC.

The chain is built from TRBV23-1 and TRBJ1-5; D may be TRBD1 (5 bases). TRBV23-1 is reported as an ORF; its role is uncertain. This CDR3 spans 17 amino acids. Between the trimmed V and J ends, which lost 3 bases and 0 bases, there was a span of 15 bases. The CDR3 region is CASSHRGLGYSNQPQHF. The CDR3 DNA reads TGCGCCAGCAGTCACCGGGGGTTGGGGTATAGCAATCAGCCCCAGCATTTT.

This rearrangement joins TRBV6-5 to TRBJ2-2, with TRBD1 identical over 10 bases. This CDR3 contains 15 residues. The germline gives CDR1 MNHEY, CDR2 SVGAGI. V dropped 2 bases and J dropped 6; count of bases not matched to a gene: 3. The CDR3 reads CASSYGTGAAGELFF. The CDR3 coding sequence is TGTGCCAGCAGTTACGGGACAGGGGCGGCCGGGGAGCTGTTTTTT.

V usage is TRBV19 and J usage is TRBJ1-1, with TRBD1 matching 11 bases. The CDR3 length is 13 residues. Germline V CDR1 and CDR2: LNHDA, SQIVND (reference sequence). Trimming cost V 10 bases and J 6 bases; bases outside gene matches: 7. The CDR3 reads CATRTGGFSEAFF. The DNA for the CDR3 is TGTGCCACTAGGACAGGGGGCTTCTCTGAAGCTTTCTTT.

The count of this clone is one. The rearrangement joins TRBV6-5 to TRBJ2-1; the D is unclear. V lost 6 bases and J lost 0, with 6 bases in between. The CDR3 length is 13 residues. Per germline, CDR1 MNHEY and CDR2 SVGAGI. CDR3 nucleotide sequence: TGTGCCAGCAGCCTAACCTCCTACAATGAGCAGTTCTTC. Its protein is CASSLTSYNEQFF.

This rearrangement joins TRBV7-2 to TRBJ1-4; D is possibly TRBD1 (6 bases). The germline V gene has CDR1 SGHTA and CDR2 FQGNSA. This CDR3 has 15 residues. V lost 5 bases and J 7 bases, leaving 17 bases between the germline ends. Here the CDR3 DNA reads TGTGCCAGCAGCCCACAGGGTCATATAGGTGAAAAACTGTTTTTT. As protein: CASSPQGHIGEKLFF.

The count of this clone is one. This chain links TRBV2 with TRBJ1-4, with TRBD1 matching 7 bases. Losses at the gene ends were 6 bases for V and 2 bases for J; bases not matched to a gene: 6. CDR3 length: 15 amino acids. Germline V gene data show CDR1 as SNHLY and CDR2 as FYNNEI. The CDR3 DNA reads as TGTGCCAGCAGCGACGACAGGGCGACTAATGAAAAACTGTTTTTT. This codes for CASSDDRATNEKLFF.

Only one count was recorded for this clone. The chain couples TRBV11-3 to TRBJ2-7; possibly TRBD2 for D (5 bases). Germline V gene data show CDR1 as SGHNT and CDR2 as YENEEA. CDR3 length equals 14 residues. Between the trimmed V and J ends, which lost 8 bases and 0 bases, there was a span of 14 bases. The CDR3 nucleotides read TGTGCCAGCTCTGTGGGAGCAACCTCCTACGAGCAGTACTTC. Its protein is CASSVGATSYEQYF.

CDR3 DNA: TGTGCCAGTAGTATTCTAGCGGAAAGCTCCTACAATGAGCAGTTCTTC. Its protein is CASSILAESSYNEQFF. This rearrangement joins TRBV19 to TRBJ2-1, with 7 bases matching TRBD2. The CDR3 sequence is 16 residues long. Per germline, CDR1 LNHDA and CDR2 SQIVND (reference sequence). V trimming: 3 bases; J trimming: 0 bases; junction bases outside the gene matches: 5.

CDR3 DNA sequence: TGTGCCATCAGTGAGTCCTACGCGGCACAAGAGACCCAGTACTTC. It codes for CAISESYAAQETQYF. The gene calls are TRBV10-3 and TRBJ2-5; unclear D gene. The CDR3 covers 15 residues. CDR1 is ENHRY and CDR2 is SYGVKD in the germline V gene. V lost 0 bases and J lost 2, with 10 bases in between.

This clone was counted only a few times. This sequence joins TRBV3-1 (or the pseudogene TRBV3-2) and TRBJ1-4; TRBD1 might be the D (5 bases). This CDR3 comprises 18 residues. Germline assignment: CDR1 LGHDT and CDR2 YNNKEL (reference sequence). Trimming removed 4 bases from V and 2 bases from J, with 20 bases in between. This chain's CDR3 is CASSLYRGGSGTNEKLFF. For the CDR3, the DNA is TGTGCCAGCAGCCTTTATCGGGGGGGAAGCGGGACTAATGAAAAACTGTTTTTT.